A selection of T cell receptor beta chains follows, all from one sample in a study of cytomegalovirus exposure and HLA in healthy donors. Measured with immunoSEQ multiplex PCR; TCRdb has only the in-frame clones, and not every one. The sample lists fewer than 250,000 clones; over 80% were seen once. Sequencing input: PBMCs. All receptors derive from a woman aged 45 to 65 in good health and CMV-seropositive. The conserved cysteine and the conserved F or W are not part of the CDR3 here. A D gene is named only where the DNA matches it firmly.

v_gene: TRBV2
len: 13
j_gene: TRBJ1-6
d_gene: -
CDR3aa: ASTPRDSYNSPLH

v_gene: TRBV29-1
len: 12
j_gene: TRBJ2-3
d_gene: TRBD1
CDR3aa: SSSRTGATDTQY

v_gene: TRBV5-1
len: 13
j_gene: TRBJ1-1
d_gene: TRBD1
CDR3aa: ASAPRTGQDTEAF

v_gene: TRBV6-5
len: 13
j_gene: TRBJ1-2
d_gene: -
CDR3aa: ASSYSASGGYGYT

v_gene: TRBV7-3
len: 15
j_gene: TRBJ2-6
d_gene: TRBD1
CDR3aa: ASSPQGAAPGANVLT

v_gene: TRBV4-2
len: 14
j_gene: TRBJ2-3
d_gene: TRBD2
CDR3aa: ASSQNSGGGPDTQY

v_gene: TRBV15
len: 14
j_gene: TRBJ1-1
d_gene: TRBD1
CDR3aa: ATSRDQGVWNPEAF

v_gene: TRBV27
len: 10
j_gene: TRBJ2-1
d_gene: -
CDR3aa: ASSLTDNEQF

v_gene: TRBV5-1
len: 14
j_gene: TRBJ2-2
d_gene: -
CDR3aa: ASSLAGDANTGELF

v_gene: TRBV2
len: 11
j_gene: TRBJ1-5
d_gene: -
CDR3aa: ASSTNPNQPQH

v_gene: TRBV28
len: 11
j_gene: TRBJ2-3
d_gene: -
CDR3aa: ASSLVPRDTRY

v_gene: TRBV5-1
len: 13
j_gene: TRBJ1-5
d_gene: -
CDR3aa: ASSPGGGLRQPQH

v_gene: TRBV4-3
len: 15
j_gene: TRBJ1-6
d_gene: TRBD1
CDR3aa: ASSQDVLGTENSPLH

v_gene: TRBV7-2
len: 14
j_gene: TRBJ1-3
d_gene: -
CDR3aa: ASSLGGAYSGNTIY

v_gene: TRBV14
len: 11
j_gene: TRBJ1-2
d_gene: -
CDR3aa: ASSQGTAYGYT

v_gene: TRBV2
len: 14
j_gene: TRBJ2-3
d_gene: TRBD1
CDR3aa: ASSDRGQGSTDTQY

v_gene: TRBV15
len: 21
j_gene: TRBJ2-6
d_gene: TRBD1
CDR3aa: ATSRDLPGQHQPPLSGANVLT

v_gene: TRBV28
len: 10
j_gene: TRBJ1-2
d_gene: -
CDR3aa: ASVKQYYGYT

v_gene: TRBV4-1
len: 16
j_gene: TRBJ1-4
d_gene: TRBD1
CDR3aa: ASSQASGQGASNEKLF

v_gene: TRBV7-3
len: 14
j_gene: TRBJ2-3
d_gene: TRBD2
CDR3aa: ASSLDGGGVTDTQY

v_gene: TRBV6-5
len: 12
j_gene: TRBJ1-1
d_gene: -
CDR3aa: ASSYSGGWTEAF

v_gene: TRBV7-2
len: 12
j_gene: TRBJ2-7
d_gene: TRBD1
CDR3aa: ASSLARQGGEQY

v_gene: TRBV10-3
len: 11
j_gene: TRBJ1-1
d_gene: -
CDR3aa: AISRGENTEAF

v_gene: TRBV18
len: 13
j_gene: TRBJ1-2
d_gene: -
CDR3aa: ASSPSGRTIYGYT

v_gene: TRBV2
len: 12
j_gene: TRBJ2-2
d_gene: TRBD2
CDR3aa: ASMGGLNTGELF

v_gene: TRBV6-5
len: 12
j_gene: TRBJ1-6
d_gene: TRBD1
CDR3aa: ASSRTGRYSPLH

v_gene: TRBV7-9
len: 12
j_gene: TRBJ2-7
d_gene: -
CDR3aa: ASSRQGGAKEQY

v_gene: TRBV6-1
len: 13
j_gene: TRBJ1-6
d_gene: -
CDR3aa: ASTGRRRHNSPLH

v_gene: TRBV11-1
len: 13
j_gene: TRBJ2-7
d_gene: TRBD1
CDR3aa: ASSPGTGGGYEQY

v_gene: TRBV6-5
len: 13
j_gene: TRBJ2-1
d_gene: -
CDR3aa: ASSYGQGPYNEQF

v_gene: TRBV10-3
len: 12
j_gene: TRBJ1-4
d_gene: -
CDR3aa: AISDVGRREKLF

v_gene: TRBV25-1
len: 12
j_gene: TRBJ2-5
d_gene: -
CDR3aa: ASSEPDSQETQY

v_gene: TRBV11-2
len: 12
j_gene: TRBJ2-1
d_gene: -
CDR3aa: ASSLGLQYNEQF

v_gene: TRBV7-9
len: 11
j_gene: TRBJ1-1
d_gene: -
CDR3aa: ASSLPRDTEAF

v_gene: TRBV4-1
len: 11
j_gene: TRBJ2-7
d_gene: TRBD1
CDR3aa: ASSRTGEYEQY

v_gene: TRBV9
len: 14
j_gene: TRBJ2-3
d_gene: -
CDR3aa: ASSPNRDISTDTQY

v_gene: TRBV6-1
len: 15
j_gene: TRBJ1-2
d_gene: TRBD1
CDR3aa: ASSGTGGRLGHYGYT

v_gene: TRBV6-5
len: 12
j_gene: TRBJ1-1
d_gene: TRBD1
CDR3aa: ASSYLGQGLEAF

v_gene: TRBV7-6
len: 13
j_gene: TRBJ1-1
d_gene: TRBD1
CDR3aa: ASSLQGARSTEAF

v_gene: TRBV6-6
len: 11
j_gene: TRBJ1-2
d_gene: -
CDR3aa: ASSYEGSYGYT

v_gene: TRBV7-8
len: 14
j_gene: TRBJ1-6
d_gene: -
CDR3aa: ASSLVGGSYNSPLH

v_gene: TRBV11-2
len: 16
j_gene: TRBJ2-1
d_gene: TRBD2
CDR3aa: ASSSGLAGGRVYNEQF

v_gene: TRBV7-2
len: 13
j_gene: TRBJ1-6
d_gene: TRBD1
CDR3aa: ASSGRQGAGSPLH

v_gene: TRBV19
len: 12
j_gene: TRBJ1-6
d_gene: TRBD1
CDR3aa: ASSMGTENSPLH

v_gene: TRBV6-4
len: 13
j_gene: TRBJ1-5
d_gene: -
CDR3aa: ASSDRPGGNQPQH

v_gene: TRBV6-6
len: 11
j_gene: TRBJ1-4
d_gene: TRBD1
CDR3aa: ASTGQDNEKLF

v_gene: TRBV7-9
len: 15
j_gene: TRBJ1-2
d_gene: TRBD1
CDR3aa: ASSAGTDPVLNYGYT

v_gene: TRBV5-1
len: 13
j_gene: -
d_gene: -
CDR3aa: ASSLSPGGIYEQY

v_gene: TRBV5-1
len: 15
j_gene: -
d_gene: TRBD2
CDR3aa: ASSLGLAGGQKVEQY

v_gene: TRBV5-8
len: 13
j_gene: TRBJ1-5
d_gene: -
CDR3aa: ASSPSRARGQPQH

v_gene: TRBV7-9
len: 13
j_gene: TRBJ1-1
d_gene: -
CDR3aa: ASSSGLRENTEAF

v_gene: TRBV19
len: 10
j_gene: TRBJ1-2
d_gene: TRBD1
CDR3aa: ASSTPGGGYT

v_gene: TRBV5-5
len: 12
j_gene: TRBJ1-2
d_gene: TRBD1
CDR3aa: ASSRRGQGKSYT

v_gene: TRBV28
len: 11
j_gene: TRBJ1-2
d_gene: -
CDR3aa: ASSFTAGYGYT

v_gene: TRBV6-5
len: 11
j_gene: TRBJ2-1
d_gene: -
CDR3aa: ASSYSAGDEQF

v_gene: TRBV5-6
len: 12
j_gene: TRBJ1-2
d_gene: -
CDR3aa: ASSLGQANYGYT

v_gene: TRBV29-1
len: 10
j_gene: TRBJ1-2
d_gene: -
CDR3aa: SVEEGYYGYT

v_gene: TRBV2
len: 10
j_gene: TRBJ2-5
d_gene: -
CDR3aa: ASKGFGETQY

v_gene: TRBV7-2
len: 14
j_gene: TRBJ2-3
d_gene: -
CDR3aa: ASSSAGNGRLLTQY